Listed here is a single T cell receptor (beta chain). Its antigen is not identified. Some clones are missing from TCRdb's copy, which holds only in-frame ones; the method was immunoSEQ multiplex PCR. The data contain 50,000 to 70,000 clones, around 80% of them singletons. Enrolled patients, whose metastatic non-small-cell lung cancer was chemo-refractory, received focal radiation plus CTLA-4 blockade with ipilimumab. V was cut by 7 bases and J by 4 bases, with 11 bases left in between. The length of the CDR3 is 13 residues. CDR1 SNHLY and CDR2 FYNNEI come from the germline V gene. This specimen belongs to a study of radiotherapy plus CTLA-4 blockade in lung cancer. Whole-study findings and limits: In blood, tumor-derived TCR clones expanded after radiotherapy plus ipilimumab. Early clonal dynamics of blood T cells, together with interferon-beta, were reported as the best response predictor.

The TCR originated in a human donor with non-small cell lung cancer who had a partial response to radiotherapy plus ipilimumab. This chain links TRBV2 with TRBJ2-1, with D tentatively TRBD1 (6 bases). The material was peripheral blood, obtained from a patient treated with radiotherapy plus ipilimumab. The CDR3, as DNA: TGTGCCAGCACTTTCGGACAGTACAATGAGCAGTTCTTC. It yields the protein CASTFGQYNEQFF.